Listed below are T cell receptor beta chains from one sample, sequenced in a study of human T cells and chemical hapten exposure. TCRdb recomputed calls from the RACE reads with MiXCR, one row per CDR3 protein. The repertoire holds about 79,000 distinct CDR3 sequences, with roughly 8.7% as singletons. The sequencing sample was made of whole blood. All receptors derive from a male donor in good health. Some clones in this sample may be carry-over from other donors' samples. Each CDR3 is given with its conserved first and last residue. D genes are given only for firm matches. Size is stated for part of the rows, as once, few or many counts, or as a class when the clone is expanded.

CDR3 DNA: TGTGCCAGCAGCCAAGACGGCAGCCCTCGGCCCCAGCATTTT; CDR3 protein: CASSQDGSPRPQHF; clone size: few; D gene: NA; V gene: TRBV3-1; J gene: TRBJ1-5
CDR3 DNA: TGTGCCAGCAGGGGGACGAGTCAGCCCCAGCATTTT; CDR3 protein: CASRGTSQPQHF; clone size: few; D gene: NA; V gene: TRBV12-3/TRBV12-4; J gene: TRBJ1-5
CDR3 DNA: TGTGCCAGCAGCGGGGGACAGGGGGTCATTCAGTACTTC; CDR3 protein: CASSGGQGVIQYF; clone size: NA; D gene: TRBD1; V gene: TRBV5-4; J gene: TRBJ2-4
CDR3 DNA: TGTGCCAGCAGTTACGAGCCAGCCTACGAGCAGTACTTC; CDR3 protein: CASSYEPAYEQYF; clone size: many; D gene: NA; V gene: TRBV6-2/TRBV6-3; J gene: TRBJ2-7
CDR3 DNA: TGTGCCAGCACTCGGAGTTACCACAGTCGCGATGAGCAGTTCTTC; CDR3 protein: CASTRSYHSRDEQFF; clone size: NA; D gene: NA; V gene: TRBV3-1; J gene: TRBJ2-1
CDR3 DNA: TGTGCCAGCAGCTCGATGACTAGCGGGGGGGCTTGGGAGCAGTTCTTC; CDR3 protein: CASSSMTSGGAWEQFF; clone size: few; D gene: TRBD2; V gene: TRBV5-4; J gene: TRBJ2-1
CDR3 DNA: TGCAGCGGTGACCTAGGCCAGAGCAGGGAAGGGGAGCAGTTCTTC; CDR3 protein: CSGDLGQSREGEQFF; clone size: few; D gene: NA; V gene: TRBV29-1; J gene: TRBJ2-1
CDR3 DNA: TGTGCCAGCAGTTACTCGCGCAGGGCAGGGCTGACTGAAGCTTTCTTT; CDR3 protein: CASSYSRRAGLTEAFF; clone size: many; D gene: NA; V gene: TRBV6-2/TRBV6-3; J gene: TRBJ1-1
CDR3 DNA: TGCAGTGCTAGTAGACCCCTTGGAGGATACAATGAGCAGTTCTTC; CDR3 protein: CSASRPLGGYNEQFF; clone size: few; D gene: NA; V gene: TRBV20-1; J gene: TRBJ2-1
CDR3 DNA: TGTGCCAGCAGCAAGGGTAGTTCCTACGAGCAGTACTTC; CDR3 protein: CASSKGSSYEQYF; clone size: few; D gene: NA; V gene: TRBV5-4; J gene: TRBJ2-7
CDR3 DNA: TGTGCCAGCACGTCGACAGGGAACACTGAAGCTTTCTTT; CDR3 protein: CASTSTGNTEAFF; clone size: many; D gene: NA; V gene: TRBV6-2/TRBV6-3; J gene: TRBJ1-1
CDR3 DNA: TGTGCCAGCAGTCCCCCGGAGTGGCATTACTATGGCTACACCTTC; CDR3 protein: CASSPPEWHYYGYTF; clone size: many; D gene: NA; V gene: TRBV12-3/TRBV12-4; J gene: TRBJ1-2
CDR3 DNA: TGCAGTGCTAGAATAGAGGGACTAGCGGTACCGTTCACAGATACGCAGTATTTT; CDR3 protein: CSARIEGLAVPFTDTQYF; clone size: NA; D gene: TRBD2; V gene: TRBV20-1; J gene: TRBJ2-3
CDR3 DNA: TGTGCCAGCACAAGCGGGAGCAACGACGAGCAGTACTTC; CDR3 protein: CASTSGSNDEQYF; clone size: many; D gene: TRBD2; V gene: TRBV6-6; J gene: TRBJ2-7
CDR3 DNA: TGTGCCAGCAGCCAGGGGGTTGCCACTGAAGCTTTCTTT; CDR3 protein: CASSQGVATEAFF; clone size: NA; D gene: TRBD1; V gene: TRBV6-2/TRBV6-3; J gene: TRBJ1-1
CDR3 DNA: TGCAGTGCGAGGGTCCCGCCAGATACGCAGTATTTT; CDR3 protein: CSARVPPDTQYF; clone size: many; D gene: NA; V gene: TRBV20-1; J gene: TRBJ2-3
CDR3 DNA: TGTGCCAGCAGAGGGGGGAGTACGAAGGCTGAAGCTTTCTTT; CDR3 protein: CASRGGSTKAEAFF; clone size: few; D gene: NA; V gene: TRBV7-9; J gene: TRBJ1-1
CDR3 DNA: TGTGCCAGCAGCTTGTCTGGGCAGACCCAGTCCCAGCATTTT; CDR3 protein: CASSLSGQTQSQHF; clone size: NA; D gene: NA; V gene: TRBV5-5; J gene: TRBJ1-5
CDR3 DNA: TGCAGCGTAGAACTCAGGGGAGTGTACGAGCAGTACTTC; CDR3 protein: CSVELRGVYEQYF; clone size: many; D gene: NA; V gene: TRBV29-1; J gene: TRBJ2-7
CDR3 DNA: TGTGCCAGCAGGCTAGGGGGCTCCTACGAGCAGTACTTC; CDR3 protein: CASRLGGSYEQYF; clone size: many; D gene: NA; V gene: TRBV7-9; J gene: TRBJ2-7
CDR3 DNA: TGTGCCAGCAGTGGGACCGCTAGCGGGGGCCCTTCGAGCTCCTACAATGAGCAGTTCTTC; CDR3 protein: CASSGTASGGPSSSYNEQFF; clone size: many; D gene: TRBD2; V gene: TRBV2; J gene: TRBJ2-1
CDR3 DNA: TGTGCCAGCAGTCTCGGACAGGGGAAGGGTGTCAATCAGCCCCAGCATTTT; CDR3 protein: CASSLGQGKGVNQPQHF; clone size: few; D gene: TRBD1; V gene: TRBV5-5; J gene: TRBJ1-5
CDR3 DNA: TGTGCCAGCAGTTCGCAGGGGGGCGGCTACACCTTC; CDR3 protein: CASSSQGGGYTF; clone size: many; D gene: TRBD1; V gene: TRBV27; J gene: TRBJ1-2
CDR3 DNA: TGTGCCATCAGGGGGTCGGGGGCTTACGAGCAGTACTTC; CDR3 protein: CAIRGSGAYEQYF; clone size: few; D gene: NA; V gene: TRBV10-3; J gene: TRBJ2-7
CDR3 DNA: TGTGCCAGCAGCGAACGGACTAGCGGCTCGTATTACACCGGGGAGCTGTTTTTT; CDR3 protein: CASSERTSGSYYTGELFF; clone size: many; D gene: TRBD2; V gene: TRBV4-2; J gene: TRBJ2-2
CDR3 DNA: TGTGCCAGCAGCTTAGAAAACCTAGCGGGGTTCACAGATACGCAGTATTTT; CDR3 protein: CASSLENLAGFTDTQYF; clone size: NA; D gene: TRBD2; V gene: TRBV11-2; J gene: TRBJ2-3
CDR3 DNA: TGCAGCGTTCCGGGACAGGGTCAACACGAGCAGTACTTC; CDR3 protein: CSVPGQGQHEQYF; clone size: many; D gene: TRBD1; V gene: TRBV29-1; J gene: TRBJ2-7
CDR3 DNA: TGTGCCACCAGCAGAGATCCACTAGCAGACAATGAGCAGTTCTTC; CDR3 protein: CATSRDPLADNEQFF; clone size: few; D gene: NA; V gene: TRBV15; J gene: TRBJ2-1
CDR3 DNA: TGTGCCAGCAGAACCCTTAGCGGGGGGAATGAGCAGTTCTTC; CDR3 protein: CASRTLSGGNEQFF; clone size: NA; D gene: TRBD2; V gene: TRBV11-2; J gene: TRBJ2-1
CDR3 DNA: TGTGCCAGTACCGGACTAGCGGGAATCCCCGGGGAGCTGTTTTTT; CDR3 protein: CASTGLAGIPGELFF; clone size: many; D gene: TRBD2; V gene: TRBV19; J gene: TRBJ2-2
CDR3 DNA: TGTGCCAGCAGCGGCTCAGCGGGAATAGAGACCCAGTACTTC; CDR3 protein: CASSGSAGIETQYF; clone size: NA; D gene: TRBD2; V gene: TRBV7-9; J gene: TRBJ2-5
CDR3 DNA: TGTGCCAGCAGACGATCAGGGTTCAGCTCCTACAATGAGCAGTTCTTC; CDR3 protein: CASRRSGFSSYNEQFF; clone size: few; D gene: NA; V gene: TRBV12-3/TRBV12-4; J gene: TRBJ2-1
CDR3 DNA: TGTGCTAGTGGTTTGTCAGGTCAAGAGACCCAGTACTTC; CDR3 protein: CASGLSGQETQYF; clone size: few; D gene: NA; V gene: TRBV12-5; J gene: TRBJ2-5
CDR3 DNA: TGTGCCAGCAGGACAACATTCAATACGCAGTATTTT; CDR3 protein: CASRTTFNTQYF; clone size: NA; D gene: NA; V gene: TRBV27; J gene: TRBJ2-3
CDR3 DNA: TGTGCCAGCACCCTCAGGCCCGCGGGGTCTAACTATGGCTACACCTTC; CDR3 protein: CASTLRPAGSNYGYTF; clone size: few; D gene: NA; V gene: TRBV12-3/TRBV12-4; J gene: TRBJ1-2
CDR3 DNA: TGCGCCAGCAGCGAAGGGCGTTACAATGAGCAGTTCTTC; CDR3 protein: CASSEGRYNEQFF; clone size: NA; D gene: NA; V gene: TRBV10-2; J gene: TRBJ2-1
CDR3 DNA: TGTGCCAGCAGTGAATCCGGGGGATCTGGGGCCAACGTCCTGACTTTC; CDR3 protein: CASSESGGSGANVLTF; clone size: NA; D gene: NA; V gene: TRBV25-1; J gene: TRBJ2-6
CDR3 DNA: TGCAGTGCTAGAGAGGCGGTGAGGGGGTCAGATACGCAGTATTTT; CDR3 protein: CSAREAVRGSDTQYF; clone size: NA; D gene: NA; V gene: TRBV20-1; J gene: TRBJ2-3
CDR3 DNA: TGTGCCAGCAGTCCATATTGGACGGAGTTGAACACTGAAGCTTTCTTT; CDR3 protein: CASSPYWTELNTEAFF; clone size: few; D gene: NA; V gene: TRBV27; J gene: TRBJ1-1
CDR3 DNA: TGTGCCAGCAGTTACGGGGGGAGTGCGGATACGCAGTATTTT; CDR3 protein: CASSYGGSADTQYF; clone size: few; D gene: NA; V gene: TRBV6-5; J gene: TRBJ2-3
CDR3 DNA: TGTGCCAGCAGTTTGAGGGACATCCGCCCCTACAATGAGCAGTTCTTC; CDR3 protein: CASSLRDIRPYNEQFF; clone size: few; D gene: NA; V gene: TRBV12-3/TRBV12-4; J gene: TRBJ2-1
CDR3 DNA: TGTGCCAGCAGCTGGCCCCCCGTAGCGGGAGCGGGGACAGATACGCAGTATTTT; CDR3 protein: CASSWPPVAGAGTDTQYF; clone size: NA; D gene: TRBD2; V gene: TRBV7-2; J gene: TRBJ2-3
CDR3 DNA: TGTGCCAGCAGTTTATCGGGCAGGGGCCAGGGTCAGCCCCAGCATTTT; CDR3 protein: CASSLSGRGQGQPQHF; clone size: NA; D gene: NA; V gene: TRBV27; J gene: TRBJ1-5
CDR3 DNA: TGCAGTGCTTGGACAGGGTTGGGAACCGGGGAGCTGTTTTTT; CDR3 protein: CSAWTGLGTGELFF; clone size: few; D gene: TRBD1; V gene: TRBV20-1; J gene: TRBJ2-2
CDR3 DNA: TGTGCCATCAGTGAGCTAGCGGGAGAGGGGTACGAGCAGTACTTC; CDR3 protein: CAISELAGEGYEQYF; clone size: many; D gene: TRBD2; V gene: TRBV10-3; J gene: TRBJ2-7
CDR3 DNA: TGTGCCAGCAGCCCCAGGGCTGGGTACGAGCAGTACTTC; CDR3 protein: CASSPRAGYEQYF; clone size: few; D gene: NA; V gene: TRBV7-6; J gene: TRBJ2-7
CDR3 DNA: TGCAGTGCTCCATCCACAGGCTTGGACGAGCAGTACTTC; CDR3 protein: CSAPSTGLDEQYF; clone size: few; D gene: NA; V gene: TRBV20-1; J gene: TRBJ2-7
CDR3 DNA: TGTGCCAGCAGTGTGGGACAAGCCACTGAAGCTTTCTTT; CDR3 protein: CASSVGQATEAFF; clone size: many; D gene: NA; V gene: TRBV6-1; J gene: TRBJ1-1
CDR3 DNA: TGTGCTAGTGGTTTGGTCGAACGCGGGACTAACTTCTCCTACGAGCAGTACTTC; CDR3 protein: CASGLVERGTNFSYEQYF; clone size: many; D gene: TRBD2; V gene: TRBV12-5; J gene: TRBJ2-7